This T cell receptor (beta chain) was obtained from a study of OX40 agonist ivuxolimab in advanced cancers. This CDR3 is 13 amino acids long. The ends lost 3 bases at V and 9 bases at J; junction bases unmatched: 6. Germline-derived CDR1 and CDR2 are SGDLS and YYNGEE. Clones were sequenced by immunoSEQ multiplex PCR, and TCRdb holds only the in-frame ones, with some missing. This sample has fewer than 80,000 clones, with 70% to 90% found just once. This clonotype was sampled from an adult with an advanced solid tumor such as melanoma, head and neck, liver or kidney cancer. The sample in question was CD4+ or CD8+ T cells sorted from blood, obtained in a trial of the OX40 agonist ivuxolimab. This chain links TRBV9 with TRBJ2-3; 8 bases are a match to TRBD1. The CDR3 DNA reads TGTGCCAGCAGCGGGACAACAGGGGGAACGCAGTATTTT. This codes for CASSGTTGGTQYF.